The 19 T cell receptor beta chains below come from one sample, sequenced in a study of long-term antiretroviral therapy in people with HIV. The assay used was immunoSEQ (version v3.0), run at survey level. Assay used: immunoSEQ multiplex PCR; TCRdb lists only in-frame clones, some missing. The sample consists of roughly 34,000 clones, approximately 93% of them appearing once. This sample comprised unsorted PBMCs, obtained approximately 5.1 years after starting antiretroviral therapy. The receptors here all came from a woman aged 45 to 65 with HIV.

This chain joins TRBV30 and TRBJ2-5, with a weak D call TRBD2 (5 bases). There are 11 residues in the CDR3. The germline V gene encodes CDR1 GTSNPN and CDR2 SVGIG (reference sequence). Trimming shortened V by 2 bases and J by 7 bases, and 8 bases separated the two germline ends. CDR3 coding DNA: TGTGCCTGGAGTCAAGGAGGGACCCAGTACTTC. Translated, it gives CAWSQGGTQYF.

This chain uses TRBV7-9 with TRBJ2-5; D is undetermined. CDR3 length: 13 amino acids. V lost 0 bases, J lost 5 bases, and 7 bases lay in between. Per the germline V gene, CDR1 is SEHNR and CDR2 is FQNEAQ (reference sequence). CDR3 sequence (DNA): TGTGCCAGCAGCTTAGCAGTTGGGGAGACCCAGTACTTC. This translates into CASSLAVGETQYF.

This sequence joins TRBV19 and TRBJ2-5; D could derive from TRBD1 or TRBD2 (5 bases each). This CDR3 contains 13 residues. Germline assignment: CDR1 LNHDA and CDR2 SQIVND (reference sequence). V shed 6 bases and J shed 2 bases, with 10 bases lying between them. This CDR3 is CASSRDVQETQYF. The CDR3 DNA follows: TGTGCCAGTAGCCGGGACGTACAAGAGACCCAGTACTTC.

CDR3 coding DNA: TGTGCCAGCAGTACTCGACAGGGGCATACCCACGAGCAGTACTTC. Amino acids: CASSTRQGHTHEQYF. The gene calls are TRBV6-5 and TRBJ2-7; 8 positions agree with TRBD1. The CDR3 runs 15 residues. The ends lost 5 bases at V and 5 bases at J; junction bases unmatched: 11. Germline CDR1 is MNHEY and CDR2 is SVGAGI.

This clone was counted once. This chain links TRBV11-2 with TRBJ2-5; the match to TRBD2 covers 13 bases. CDR1 is SGHAT and CDR2 is FQNNGV in the germline V gene. The J segment lost 4 bases and the V segment lost 4 bases, leaving 6 bases of the junction unmatched. The CDR3 contains 16 residues. The CDR3 nucleotides are TGTGCCAGCAGCTCAACCGGGACTAGCGGGGTAGAGACCCAGTACTTC. It translates to CASSSTGTSGVETQYF.

The J gene is TRBJ1-5, the V gene TRBV5-1; no firm D call. This CDR3 contains 14 residues. V gave up 3 bases and J gave up 3 bases, with 10 bases separating them. Germline V CDR1 and CDR2: SGHRS, YFSETQ. Here the CDR3 reads CASSWNTTNQPQHF. The CDR3, as DNA: TGCGCCAGCAGCTGGAACACCACCAATCAGCCCCAGCATTTT.

The chain combines TRBV4-3 with TRBJ2-3; D may be TRBD2 (7 bases). This CDR3 spans 17 amino acids. The germline V gene encodes CDR1 LGHNA and CDR2 YSLEER. Trimming took off 0 bases at V and 2 bases at J, with 15 bases between the two ends. The CDR3 loop is CASSQDVGAGATDTQYF. CDR3 sequence (DNA): TGCGCCAGCAGCCAAGATGTAGGGGCGGGGGCCACAGATACGCAGTATTTT.

This clone was detected only once. V usage is TRBV19 and J usage is TRBJ1-3; D is unclear. V was pared by 3 bases and J by 5 bases, with 11 bases between. Germline V gene lookup returns CDR1 LNHDA and CDR2 SQIVND (reference sequence). The CDR3 spans 14 residues. CDR3 loop: CASSIGESRNTIYF. The CDR3 DNA reads as TGTGCCAGTAGTATCGGGGAATCTAGAAACACCATATATTTT.

This clone was counted a few times. The chain is built from TRBV4-2 and TRBJ1-1; TRBD1 agrees at 8 bases. V lost 1 base to trimming and J lost 1 base; unmatched junction nucleotides: 2. The CDR3 spans 15 residues. In germline, CDR1 is LGHNA, CDR2 YNFKEQ. CDR3 coding DNA: TGTGCCAGCAGCCAAGCGCAGGGGGCGAACACTGAAGCTTTCTTT. Translated: CASSQAQGANTEAFF.

This clone was detected only once. The chain couples TRBV6-6 to TRBJ2-7; 9 bases are a match to TRBD1. The germline gives CDR1 MNHNY, CDR2 SVGAGI (reference sequence). The junction had 11 bases not matched to a gene; V was cut back by 6 bases and J by 5 bases. The CDR3 length is 15 residues. CDR3 nucleotide sequence: TGTGCCAGCAGCCTCAGTCTCGGGACAGGGCACGAGCAGTACTTC. Its protein product is CASSLSLGTGHEQYF.

The chain has TRBV9 and TRBJ2-5; 10 bases fit TRBD1. V was clipped by 0 bases and J by 5 bases; unmatched bases: 10. The CDR3 runs to 17 residues. The germline V gene has CDR1 SGDLS and CDR2 YYNGEE. CDR3 residues: CASSVDVTGGAGETQYF. In nucleotides, the CDR3 is TGTGCCAGCAGCGTAGACGTGACAGGGGGCGCGGGGGAGACCCAGTACTTC.

This chain uses TRBV7-2 with TRBJ1-4; D is possibly TRBD1 (5 bases). Trimming shortened V by 5 bases and J by 0 bases, and 19 bases separated the two germline ends. The CDR3 extends over 18 amino acids. Germline V gene sequence: CDR1 SGHTA, CDR2 FQGNSA. The DNA of the CDR3 is TGTGCCAGCAGCCCCTATGGCGGGGGGTTTGCAACTAATGAAAAACTGTTTTTT. Translating it yields CASSPYGGGFATNEKLFF.

This chain links TRBV18 with TRBJ1-1; TRBD1 matches at 7 bases. V lost 3 bases, J lost 0 bases, and 10 bases stayed unmatched. Germline CDR1 reads KGHSH; CDR2 reads LQKENI. The length of the CDR3 is 17 residues. The CDR3 coding sequence is TGTGCCAGCTCACCCTCAAGGGACAGCTTCATGAACACTGAAGCTTTCTTT. It yields the protein CASSPSRDSFMNTEAFF.

This chain uses TRBV18 with TRBJ2-5, with no clear D. The CDR3 length is 12 residues. Trimming cost V 5 bases and J 2 bases, with 6 bases left between them. Germline CDR1 reads KGHSH; CDR2 reads LQKENI. The chain's CDR3 is CASSSKQETQYF. Here the CDR3 DNA reads TGTGCCAGCTCATCAAAACAAGAGACCCAGTACTTC.

Only a few counts were recorded for this clone. The V and J genes are TRBV6-4 and TRBJ2-3, with 9 bases matching TRBD2. The CDR3 has 13 amino acids. Trimming removed 8 bases from V and 4 bases from J; junction bases left unmatched: 4. Germline V gene data show CDR1 as MRHNA and CDR2 as SNTAGT. The CDR3 spells CASARTSADTQYF. The CDR3 DNA reads TGTGCCAGCGCCCGGACTAGCGCAGATACGCAGTATTTT.

This chain uses TRBV25-1 with TRBJ1-2, with TRBD1 matching 7 bases. From germline, CDR1 is MGHDK and CDR2 SYGVNS. This CDR3 is 16 amino acids long. J lost 6 bases, V lost 4 bases, and 14 bases had no gene match. CDR3 in amino acids: CASSGQTGYSFNGYTF. DNA of the CDR3: TGTGCCAGCAGTGGGCAGACAGGGTACAGCTTTAATGGCTACACCTTC.

The chain has TRBV5-1 and TRBJ2-3; weak D call: TRBD2 (5 bases). The germline V gene has CDR1 SGHRS and CDR2 YFSETQ. The CDR3 has 14 residues. Between the trimmed V and J ends, which lost 2 bases and 3 bases, there was a span of 10 bases. CDR3 nucleotide sequence: TGCGCCAGCAGCTTCCGGGGAAGGACAGATACGCAGTATTTT. Protein: CASSFRGRTDTQYF.

The chain recombines TRBV18 with TRBJ2-5; TRBD2 matches at 10 bases. CDR1 KGHSH and CDR2 LQKENI come from the germline V gene. This CDR3 comprises 16 residues. The V gene end was trimmed by 3 bases and the J gene end by 5 bases; junction bases not matched to a gene: 9. CDR3 residues: CASSPAQRGGWETQYF. The CDR3 nucleotides read TGTGCCAGCTCACCTGCCCAGCGGGGGGGCTGGGAGACCCAGTACTTC.

CDR3 loop: CAISLTGSSYEQYF. Written as DNA, the CDR3 is TGTGCCATCAGCCTGACAGGGAGCTCCTACGAGCAGTACTTC. This chain joins TRBV10-3 and TRBJ2-7, with TRBD1 identical over 7 bases. CDR3 length: 14 residues. The junction had 5 bases not matched to a gene; V was cut back by 6 bases and J by 0 bases. Germline CDR1 reads ENHRY; CDR2 reads SYGVKD.